This is a list of T cell receptor beta chains from one sample in a study of identical twins. Each CDR3 protein is one row after TCRdb ran MiXCR on the 5' RACE reads. The repertoire consists of approximately 220,000 distinct CDR3 sequences, with approximately 8.3% occurring once and the leading ten covering about 1.8%. The sample was also reused in another study, on yellow fever vaccine responses in identical twins.

Sequencing used memory (CD45RO+) T cells sorted from blood. These receptors were taken from a woman aged 18-30 years in good health. Each CDR3 is given with its conserved first and last residue. Each record gives: D gene, V gene, clone size, J gene, CDR3 DNA, CDR3 protein. D genes are given only for firm matches. Clone size is not always given. Where it is, it says once, few, many or a class for expanded clones.

TRBD1	TRBV19	.	TRBJ2-7	TGTGCCAGTAGTGGCCGGGACAGGGAATACGAGCAGTACTTC	CASSGRDREYEQYF
.	TRBV5-1	many	TRBJ2-2	TGCGCCAGCTTTGGGTCGGGAGTCATCGGGGAGCTGTTTTTT	CASFGSGVIGELFF
TRBD1	TRBV4-2	many	TRBJ2-3	TGTGCCAGCAGCCAAGAAGGGACAGGGGAGGATACGCAGTATTTT	CASSQEGTGEDTQYF
TRBD1	TRBV28	few	TRBJ1-5	TGTGCCAGTGACAGGGGTTATAGCAATCAGCCCCAGCATTTT	CASDRGYSNQPQHF
.	TRBV20-1	many	TRBJ1-1	TGCAGTGCTCCGGGACCGAGCCGACTTGAAGCTTTCTTT	CSAPGPSRLEAFF
.	TRBV5-5	.	TRBJ1-3	TGTGCCAGCACGACGGCGAGAACGGACACCATATATTTT	CASTTARTDTIYF
TRBD1	TRBV7-9	few	TRBJ2-2	TGTGCCAGCAGCTTAGCGCCGGGACAGACAATTTCCCGGGAGCTGTTTTTT	CASSLAPGQTISRELFF
TRBD1	TRBV5-6	few	TRBJ1-1	TGTGCCAGCAGCCCCGGGACAGGGTGGAACACTGAAGCTTTCTTT	CASSPGTGWNTEAFF
.	TRBV19	.	TRBJ2-4	TGTGCCAGTTCGGTTGGGGGAATGGCCAAAAACATTCAGTACTTC	CASSVGGMAKNIQYF
TRBD1	TRBV15	few	TRBJ2-5	TGTGCCACCAGCCAGCCGGGACAGGGGGAAGAGACCCAGTACTTC	CATSQPGQGEETQYF
.	TRBV20-1	.	TRBJ1-6	TGCAGTGCTAGGAACCCTACGGGCGATTCACCCCTCCACTTT	CSARNPTGDSPLHF
TRBD2	TRBV2	.	TRBJ2-3	TGTGCCAGCAGTGGGCGGGAGGGTAGCACAGATACGCAGTATTTT	CASSGREGSTDTQYF
.	TRBV7-9	few	TRBJ1-6	TGTGCCAGCAGCATCCCTAACTCACCCCTCCACTTT	CASSIPNSPLHF
TRBD2	TRBV7-8	few	TRBJ2-1	TGTGCCAGCAGCTTAGTGGCCCAACTAGCGTTCAATGAGCAGTTCTTC	CASSLVAQLAFNEQFF
TRBD1	TRBV29-1	few	TRBJ1-2	TGCAGCGTTGCTATTCGACAGGGAAATGGCTACACCTTC	CSVAIRQGNGYTF
.	TRBV2	few	TRBJ2-6	TGTGCCAGCAGTGCCCCGGTCAACGTCCTGACTTTC	CASSAPVNVLTF
TRBD1	TRBV2	many	TRBJ2-3	TGTGCCAGCAGCCCGGGACAGGGGTTGGCAGATACGCAGTATTTT	CASSPGQGLADTQYF
TRBD1	TRBV12-3/TRBV12-4	many	TRBJ2-7	TGTGCCAGCACCCCCGACAGGGTGGGCGAGCAGTACTTC	CASTPDRVGEQYF
TRBD1	TRBV5-1	many	TRBJ2-1	TGCGCCAGCAGCTTCGTGACAGGGGGAAACTACAATGAGCAGTTCTTC	CASSFVTGGNYNEQFF
.	TRBV29-1	.	TRBJ2-1	TGCAGCGTTCCTAGACCGGGGAGTTTATACAATGAGCAGTTCTTC	CSVPRPGSLYNEQFF
.	TRBV19	few	TRBJ1-5	TGTGCCAGTAGTATGTACGGGGTTGGCAATCAGCCCCAGCATTTT	CASSMYGVGNQPQHF
TRBD1	TRBV4-3	few	TRBJ1-4	TGCGCCAGCAGCCAAGGCCAGGGGGAGGGTAATGAAAAACTGTTTTTT	CASSQGQGEGNEKLFF
TRBD2	TRBV5-6	.	TRBJ2-2	TGTGCCAGCAGCTTACGGGAGGAGGACACCGGGGAGCTGTTTTTT	CASSLREEDTGELFF
.	TRBV29-1	few	TRBJ1-1	TGCAGCGTTGAAACCCTCGCAGACACTGAAGCTTTCTTT	CSVETLADTEAFF
TRBD1	TRBV19	.	TRBJ1-1	TGTGCCAGTAGTATGGACAGGGCCACTGAAGCTTTCTTT	CASSMDRATEAFF
.	TRBV5-1	few	TRBJ2-7	TGCGCCAGCAGCTTGGACACAGGGATGGGGGAGCAGTACTTC	CASSLDTGMGEQYF
TRBD1	TRBV6-1	.	TRBJ2-3	TGTGCCAGCAGTGGCGGACAGGGGTATGCAGATACGCAGTATTTT	CASSGGQGYADTQYF
.	TRBV29-1	.	TRBJ2-2	TGCAGCGTTGAATTGCGGCGGACTACGAACACCGGGGAGCTGTTTTTT	CSVELRRTTNTGELFF
TRBD2	TRBV5-1	many	TRBJ2-2	TGCGCCAGCAGCTTTTCCTTAGCGGGAGGTGAGAGCACCGGGGAGCTGTTTTTT	CASSFSLAGGESTGELFF